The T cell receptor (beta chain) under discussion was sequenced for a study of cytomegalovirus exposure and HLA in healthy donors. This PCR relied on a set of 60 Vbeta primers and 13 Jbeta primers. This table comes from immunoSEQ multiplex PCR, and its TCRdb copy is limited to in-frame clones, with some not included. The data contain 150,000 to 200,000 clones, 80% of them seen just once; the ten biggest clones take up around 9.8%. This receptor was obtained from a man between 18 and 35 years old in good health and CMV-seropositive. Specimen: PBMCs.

The CDR3 bases are TGTGCCAGCAGCTCACTTAGCGGCAATGAGCAGTTCTTC. Protein sequence: CASSSLSGNEQFF. The genes are TRBV7-3 and TRBJ2-1, with D possibly matching TRBD2 (6 bases). Germline V gene data show CDR1 as SGHTA and CDR2 as FQGTGA. The CDR3 contains 13 residues. Trimming pared 4 bases from V and 6 bases from J, leaving 10 bases between.